This T cell receptor beta chain was identified in a study of T cell repertoires in cytomegalovirus infection. Study context: Matching HLA type, along with CMV infection, was indicated by public TCR beta signatures. Study-wide findings and caveats: In two of eight donors, the top clonotype was HLA-C-restricted CMV-specific. CMV carriers having the relevant HLA were flagged by cumulative public TCR beta family frequency.

Remarks on this clonotype: Antigen: not known.

This CDR3 has 14 residues. V lost 3 bases and J lost 5, with 10 bases in between. Germline assignment: CDR1 MNHEY and CDR2 SMNVEV (reference sequence). TCRdb redid the calling of the reads with MiXCR, one entry per CDR3 protein. The table shows about 740,000 distinct CDR3 sequences, with 35% to 40% occurring only once. The sample taken for sequencing was PBMCs. This sequence originates from a human donor in good health (CMV status not recorded). Some clones in this sample may be carry-over from other donors' samples. The rearrangement links TRBV27 to TRBJ1-4, with D unresolved. CDR3 coding DNA: TGTGCCAGCAGTTTCTTCCGGGGAAATGAAAAACTGTTTTTT. It yields the protein CASSFFRGNEKLFF.